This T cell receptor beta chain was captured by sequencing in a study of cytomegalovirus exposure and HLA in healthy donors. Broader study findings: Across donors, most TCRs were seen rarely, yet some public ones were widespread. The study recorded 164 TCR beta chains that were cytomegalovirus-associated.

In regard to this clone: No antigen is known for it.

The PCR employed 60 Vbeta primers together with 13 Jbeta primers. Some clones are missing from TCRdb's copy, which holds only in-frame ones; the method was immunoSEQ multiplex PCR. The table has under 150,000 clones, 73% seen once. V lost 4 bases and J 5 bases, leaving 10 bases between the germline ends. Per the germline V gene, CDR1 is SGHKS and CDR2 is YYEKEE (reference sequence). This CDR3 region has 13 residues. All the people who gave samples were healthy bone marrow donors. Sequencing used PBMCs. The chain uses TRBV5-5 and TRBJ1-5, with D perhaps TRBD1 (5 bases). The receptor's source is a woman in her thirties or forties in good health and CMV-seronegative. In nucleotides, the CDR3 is TGTGCCAGCAGCGAGGACACCTATCAGCCCCAGCATTTT. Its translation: CASSEDTYQPQHF.